A single sample is the source of the 9 T cell receptor beta chains below, sequenced in a study of response to subunit inactivated influenza vaccine. TCRdb re-called the RT-PCR reads with MiXCR, one entry per CDR3 protein. The sample contains around 710,000 distinct CDR3 sequences, 11% to 15% of which appear only once. Source: PBMCs from blood, taken 14 days before vaccination. These receptor sequences come from a man in his fifties who received an inactivated influenza vaccine.

The V and J genes are TRBV3-1 and TRBJ2-3, with 11 bases aligning to TRBD1. Germline values: CDR1 LGHDT, CDR2 YNNKEL (reference sequence). V lost 3 bases to trimming and J lost 4 bases; unmatched junction nucleotides: 6. The CDR3 runs 16 residues. The CDR3 DNA reads TGTGCCAGCAGCCACCGAAGGACAGGGGGCGCAGATACGCAGTATTTT. Translated, it gives CASSHRRTGGADTQYF.

The chain recombines TRBV20-1 with TRBJ2-5; 15 nucleotides align to TRBD2. The germline gives CDR1 DFQATT, CDR2 SNEGSKA (reference sequence). V was pared by 2 bases and J by 0 bases, with 10 bases of the junction left unmatched. This CDR3 spans 19 amino acids. The CDR3 reads CSARHRGLAGGTNQETQYF. The CDR3, as DNA: TGCAGTGCTAGACACCGGGGACTAGCGGGAGGAACTAACCAAGAGACCCAGTACTTC.

Only a few counts were recorded for this clonotype. This chain uses TRBV24-1 with TRBJ2-5; TRBD1 or TRBD2 may be the D gene (5 bases each). CDR1 is KGHDR and CDR2 is SFDVKD in the germline V gene. Trimming left V 4 bases short and J 5 bases short, with 16 bases between. The CDR3 length is 15 residues. The CDR3 here is CATSDPVGVGETQYF. In DNA, the CDR3 is TGTGCCACCAGTGACCCGGTGGGGGTTGGGGAGACCCAGTACTTC.

At least ten counts were recorded for this clonotype. V gene TRBV20-1 combines with J gene TRBJ2-1, with unresolved D. In germline, CDR1 is DFQATT, CDR2 SNEGSKA (reference sequence). This CDR3 has 12 residues. V was shortened by 5 bases and J by 7 bases, with 12 bases between the two germline ends. The CDR3: CSALEFGNEQFF. CDR3 DNA sequence: TGCAGTGCTCTAGAGTTTGGTAATGAGCAGTTCTTC.

The V and J genes are TRBV15 and TRBJ2-2, with 14 bases that match TRBD2. Germline V gene data show CDR1 as LNHNV and CDR2 as YYDKDF (reference sequence). With V trimmed by 1 base and J by 6 bases, 1 base remained unmatched. CDR3 size: 16 residues. The CDR3 nucleotides are TGTGCCACCAGCAGAGGACTAGCGGGGGGGTCCGGGGAGCTGTTTTTT. Encoded protein: CATSRGLAGGSGELFF.

The chain joins TRBV20-1 to TRBJ2-3; 9 nucleotides align to TRBD2. Germline trimming cut 4 bases from V and 0 bases from J; bases unmatched to any gene: 11. Germline CDR1 reads DFQATT; CDR2 reads SNEGSKA (reference sequence). The length of the CDR3 is 17 residues. In DNA, the CDR3 is TGCAGTGCTATCCCCGGGACTAGCAGAACTAGCACAGATACGCAGTATTTT. As protein: CSAIPGTSRTSTDTQYF.

The V and J genes are TRBV7-8 and TRBJ2-3; 10 positions agree with TRBD2. The CDR3 consists of 17 residues. V was pared by 5 bases and J by 5 bases, with 13 bases of the junction left unmatched. CDR1 SGHVS and CDR2 FQNEAQ come from the germline V gene. DNA of the CDR3: TGTGCCAGCAGCAAGAAGCGGGAGGGCCGGGTTGGAGATACGCAGTATTTT. Translating it yields CASSKKREGRVGDTQYF.

This clonotype was counted between two and nine times. This chain joins TRBV11-2 and TRBJ2-1; D gene ambiguous. V was clipped by 3 bases and J by 1 base, with 10 bases between them. The CDR3 is 15 amino acids. Germline V gene lookup returns CDR1 SGHAT and CDR2 FQNNGV. The CDR3 coding sequence is TGTGCCAGCAGCTTCGATTCACTATCCTACAATGAGCAGTTCTTC. Translated: CASSFDSLSYNEQFF. The whole variable domain, remainder taken from reference TRBV11-2 and TRBJ2-1, is EAGVAQSPRYKIIEKRQSVAFWCNPISGHATLYWYQQILGQGPKLLIQFQNNGVVDDSQLPKDRFSAERLKGVDSTLKIQPAKLEDSAVYLCASSFDSLSYNEQFFGPGTRLTVL.

This clonotype has more than one count but fewer than ten. The chain carries TRBV4-3 and TRBJ2-3; 13 bases are a match to TRBD2. Germline V gene lookup returns CDR1 LGHNA and CDR2 YSLEER. The CDR3 extends over 19 amino acids. V was clipped by 0 bases and J by 2 bases; unmatched bases: 8. CDR3 bases: TGCGCCAGCAGCCAAGATCGACTAGCGGGGGGCCCTTTCACAGATACGCAGTATTTT. This codes for CASSQDRLAGGPFTDTQYF.